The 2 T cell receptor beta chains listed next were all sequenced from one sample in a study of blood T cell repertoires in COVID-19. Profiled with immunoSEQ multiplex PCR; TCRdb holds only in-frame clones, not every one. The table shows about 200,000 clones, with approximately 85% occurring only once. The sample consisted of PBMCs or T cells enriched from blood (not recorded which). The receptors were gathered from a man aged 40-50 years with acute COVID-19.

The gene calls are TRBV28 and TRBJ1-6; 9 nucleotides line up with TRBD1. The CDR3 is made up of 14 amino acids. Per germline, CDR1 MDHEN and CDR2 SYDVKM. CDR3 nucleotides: TGTGCGAGTACAGGGGGCGCCGGGAATTCACCCCTCCACTTT. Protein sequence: CASTGGAGNSPLHF.

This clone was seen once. The CDR3 sequence: CASSSGTGQTTDTQYF. DNA for the CDR3: TGTGCCAGCAGCTCCGGGACAGGCCAGACAACAGATACGCAGTATTTT. The chain uses TRBV9 and TRBJ2-3; 8 positions match TRBD1. The CDR3 contains 16 residues. After removal of 4 bases from V and 3 bases from J, the junction contained 10 bases not matched to a gene. Germline V gene sequence: CDR1 SGDLS, CDR2 YYNGEE.